This T cell receptor beta chain was sequenced during a study of blood T cell repertoires in COVID-19. Study summary: There were acute and convalescent COVID-19 samples, and they came from the United States, Italy and Spain. T cells, B-cell-depleted T cells, or PBMCs supplied cDNA or gDNA.

In the source study's methods: Amplification of reference gene primers was used by the study to estimate nucleated cell counts. Some clones are missing from TCRdb's copy, which holds only in-frame ones; the method was immunoSEQ multiplex PCR. For V, J and clone size, that table is used; D and trimming come from the DNA. This sample has some 110,000 clones, with 80% to 90% found just once. Trimming removed 1 base at V and 7 bases at J, with 13 bases between. The germline V gene encodes CDR1 LNHNV and CDR2 YYDKDF (reference sequence). The CDR3 runs to 14 residues. The J gene is TRBJ1-2, the V gene TRBV15; a possible D gene is TRBD1 (5 bases). The sequence derives from a man between 70 and 80 years old who had recovered from COVID-19. The sequencing sample was made of peripheral blood. CDR3 sequence reads: CATSRGFQGAGYTF. CDR3 bases: TGTGCCACCAGCAGAGGGTTTCAAGGGGCTGGCTACACCTTC.